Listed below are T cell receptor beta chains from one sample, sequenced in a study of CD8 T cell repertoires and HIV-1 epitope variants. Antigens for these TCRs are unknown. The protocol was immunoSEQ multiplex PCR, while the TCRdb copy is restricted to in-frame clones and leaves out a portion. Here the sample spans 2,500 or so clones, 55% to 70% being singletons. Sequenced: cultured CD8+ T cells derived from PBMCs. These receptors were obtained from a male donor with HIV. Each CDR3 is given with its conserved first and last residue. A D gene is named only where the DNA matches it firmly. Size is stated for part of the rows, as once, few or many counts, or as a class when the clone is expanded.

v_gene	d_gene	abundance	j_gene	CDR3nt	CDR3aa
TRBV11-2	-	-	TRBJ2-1	TGTGCCAGCAGCTTAGATGGAATTCTAAATGAGCAGTTCTTC	CASSLDGILNEQFF
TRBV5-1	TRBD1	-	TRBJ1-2	TGCGCCAGCAGGAGAGCCGTGACAGGGATATATGGCTACACCTTC	CASRRAVTGIYGYTF
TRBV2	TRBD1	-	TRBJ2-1	TGTGCCAGCAGACTAACAGGGGACTACAATGAGCAGTTCTTC	CASRLTGDYNEQFF
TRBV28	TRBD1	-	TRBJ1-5	TGTGCCAGCAGTGAGGGGACAGGGAATCAGCCCCAGCATTTT	CASSEGTGNQPQHF
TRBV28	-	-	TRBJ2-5	TGTGCCAGCAAAACCGGGAAAGAGACCCAGTACTTC	CASKTGKETQYF
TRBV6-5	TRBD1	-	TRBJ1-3	TGTGCCAGCAGTTACTCTACCCAGGGGGGTGGAAACACCATATATTTT	CASSYSTQGGGNTIYF
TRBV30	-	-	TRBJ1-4	TGTGCCTGGAGCGTCAGGGGTAATAATGAAAAACTGTTTTTT	CAWSVRGNNEKLFF
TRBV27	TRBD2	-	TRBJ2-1	TGTGCCAGCAGTAGCACTAGCGGGAGTCCCTACAATGAGCAGTTCTTC	CASSSTSGSPYNEQFF
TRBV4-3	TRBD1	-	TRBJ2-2	TGCGCCAGCAGCTCCGGGACAGGGCACACCGGGGAGCTGTTTTTT	CASSSGTGHTGELFF
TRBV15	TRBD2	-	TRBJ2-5	TGTGCCACCAGCAGAGATAGGCTAGCGGGGGAGACCCAGTACTTC	CATSRDRLAGETQYF
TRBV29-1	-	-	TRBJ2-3	TGCAGCGTTGAAGGCGGACCGCCGAGGGCAGATACGCAGTATTTT	CSVEGGPPRADTQYF
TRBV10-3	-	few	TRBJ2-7	TGTGCCACCGAGACAACAGACTCCTACGAGCAGTACTTC	CATETTDSYEQYF
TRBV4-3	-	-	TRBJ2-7	TGCGCCAGCAGCCAAGATCGCTACGAGCAGTACTTC	CASSQDRYEQYF
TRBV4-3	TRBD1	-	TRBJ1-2	TGCGCCAGCAGCTCGAGGACAGGGGGCATTGGCTACACCTTC	CASSSRTGGIGYTF
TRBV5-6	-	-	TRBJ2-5	TGTGCCAGCAGCTCCGCCGGGATAGATCAAGAGACCCAGTACTTC	CASSSAGIDQETQYF
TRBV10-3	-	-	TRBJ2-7	TGTGCCATCAGTGGGGACGACTCCTACGAGCAGTACTTC	CAISGDDSYEQYF
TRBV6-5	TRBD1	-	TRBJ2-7	TGTGCCAGCAGCCTGACAGGGTCATTTACCTACGAGCAGTACTTC	CASSLTGSFTYEQYF
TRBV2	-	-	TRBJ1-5	TGTGCCAGCAGTGAGGGTGATAGCAATCAGCCCCAGCATTTT	CASSEGDSNQPQHF
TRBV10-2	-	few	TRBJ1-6	TGCGCCAGCAGTGAGGCCGGGGGAGAGGCGCCCCTCCACTTT	CASSEAGGEAPLHF
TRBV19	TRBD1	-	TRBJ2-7	TGTGCCAGTCAACCGGGACAGGGGGCCTACGAGCAGTACTTC	CASQPGQGAYEQYF
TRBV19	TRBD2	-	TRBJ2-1	TGTGCCAGTAGTATTACGGCGGGGGGGTCAGTACAGGAGCAGTTCTTC	CASSITAGGSVQEQFF
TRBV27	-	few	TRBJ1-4	TGTGCCAGCAGCCGTACCGGGACCCATAATGAAAAACTGTTTTTT	CASSRTGTHNEKLFF
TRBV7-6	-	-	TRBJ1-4	TGTGCCAGCAGCTTTATAGGGGGAGAAAAACTGTTTTTT	CASSFIGGEKLFF
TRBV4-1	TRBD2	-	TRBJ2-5	TGCGCCAGCAGCCAAGATCGTGCGGGAGCACAACAAGAGACCCAGTACTTC	CASSQDRAGAQQETQYF
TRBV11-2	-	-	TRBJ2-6	TGTGCCAGCAGCTCCTGGACCCCTGAAACTGGGGCCAACGTCCTGACTTTC	CASSSWTPETGANVLTF
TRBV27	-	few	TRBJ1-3	TGTGCCAGCAGTTCCAACATACAGCGCCTGAGCTCTGGAAACACCATATATTTT	CASSSNIQRLSSGNTIYF
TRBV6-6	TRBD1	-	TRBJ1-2	TGTGCCAGCAGCCCTCAAGGGGGCGCGGATGGCTACACCTTC	CASSPQGGADGYTF
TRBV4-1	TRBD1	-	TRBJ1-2	TGCGCCAGCAGCCAAGATCCGCAGGGGGCGCAAAGCTATGGCTACACCTTC	CASSQDPQGAQSYGYTF
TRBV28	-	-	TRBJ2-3	TGTGCCAGCAGTTGGACAGCCGCAGATACGCAGTATTTT	CASSWTAADTQYF
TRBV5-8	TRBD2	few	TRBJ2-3	TGTGCCAGCAGCCCCACTAGCGGGAAAGATACAGATACGCAGTATTTT	CASSPTSGKDTDTQYF
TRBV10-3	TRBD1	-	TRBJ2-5	TGTGCCATCAGGGGGGAATCCAGGGGGCAGCAAGAGACCCAGTACTTC	CAIRGESRGQQETQYF
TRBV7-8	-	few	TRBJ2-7	TGTGCCAGCAGCTCTCTTTCCGGGTCCTACGAGCAGTACTTC	CASSSLSGSYEQYF
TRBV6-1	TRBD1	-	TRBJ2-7	TGTGCCAGCAGGGACAGGGAGCCCTTAGAGCAGTACTTC	CASRDREPLEQYF
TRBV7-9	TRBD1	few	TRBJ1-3	TGTGCCAGCAGCTCCCTGACAGGGAGAGGAAACACCATATATTTT	CASSSLTGRGNTIYF
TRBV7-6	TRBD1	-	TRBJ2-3	TGTGCCAGCAGCTCCCGGGACAGGGATAAAGATACGCAGTATTTT	CASSSRDRDKDTQYF
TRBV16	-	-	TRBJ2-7	TGTGCCAGCAGCCCCCCGGTAGAAGGCGCAGGCTACGAGCAGTACTTC	CASSPPVEGAGYEQYF
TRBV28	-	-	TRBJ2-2	TGTGCCAGCAGTTTGATTAACACCGGGGAGCTGTTTTTT	CASSLINTGELFF
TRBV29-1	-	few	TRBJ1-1	TGCAGCGCATCCCTGACAGATATGAACACTGAAGCTTTCTTT	CSASLTDMNTEAFF
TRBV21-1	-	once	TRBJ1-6	TGTGCCAGCCACGGTGTTGAGGACGCTGTCCGGAATTCACCCCTCCACTTT	CASHGVEDAVRNSPLHF
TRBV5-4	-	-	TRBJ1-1	TGTGCCAGCAGCCCCGTAAACATGAACACTGAAGCTTTCTTT	CASSPVNMNTEAFF
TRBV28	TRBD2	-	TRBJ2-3	TGTGCCAGCAGTGAATCCGGGACTAGCGGGAGGGCCGAGGCAGATACGCAGTATTTT	CASSESGTSGRAEADTQYF
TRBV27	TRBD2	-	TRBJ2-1	TGTGCCAGCAGTTCAGGCGGGAGTGCCTACAATGAGCAGTTCTTC	CASSSGGSAYNEQFF
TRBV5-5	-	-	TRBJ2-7	TGTGCCAGCAGCGTTGCCATCGAGCAGTACTTC	CASSVAIEQYF
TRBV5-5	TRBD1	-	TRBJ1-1	TGTGCCAGCAGTCGGACAGGGGACACTGAAGCTTTCTTT	CASSRTGDTEAFF
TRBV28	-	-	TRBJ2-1	TGTGCCAGCAGTCCCCTTGAGGGTCTAGTCTACAATGAGCAGTTCTTC	CASSPLEGLVYNEQFF
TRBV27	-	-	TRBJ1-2	TGTGCCAGCAGTTTAGGCAGGTACTATGGCTACACCTTC	CASSLGRYYGYTF
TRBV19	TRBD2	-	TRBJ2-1	TGTGCCAGTAGTGGGGGACTAGCGGATAACAACTACAATGAGCAGTTCTTC	CASSGGLADNNYNEQFF
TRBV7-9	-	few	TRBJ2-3	TGTGCCAGCAGCTTAGAACAGGGTTGGGAAGATACGCAGTATTTT	CASSLEQGWEDTQYF
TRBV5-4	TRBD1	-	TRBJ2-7	TGTGCCAGCAGCCGGACAGGGGAAATTAACGAGCAGTACTTC	CASSRTGEINEQYF
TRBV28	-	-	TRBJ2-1	TGTGCCAGCAGAACTCCCAATGAGCAGTTCTTC	CASRTPNEQFF
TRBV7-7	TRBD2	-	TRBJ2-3	TGTGCTAGCAGCTTAGTACCGGGACTAGGCACAGATACGCAGTATTTT	CASSLVPGLGTDTQYF
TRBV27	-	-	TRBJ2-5	TGTGCCAGCAGTTCCCTAATCCAAGAGACCCAGTACTTC	CASSSLIQETQYF
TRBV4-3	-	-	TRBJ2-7	TGCGCCAGCAGCCAAGACCTCTCCTACGAGCAGTACTTC	CASSQDLSYEQYF